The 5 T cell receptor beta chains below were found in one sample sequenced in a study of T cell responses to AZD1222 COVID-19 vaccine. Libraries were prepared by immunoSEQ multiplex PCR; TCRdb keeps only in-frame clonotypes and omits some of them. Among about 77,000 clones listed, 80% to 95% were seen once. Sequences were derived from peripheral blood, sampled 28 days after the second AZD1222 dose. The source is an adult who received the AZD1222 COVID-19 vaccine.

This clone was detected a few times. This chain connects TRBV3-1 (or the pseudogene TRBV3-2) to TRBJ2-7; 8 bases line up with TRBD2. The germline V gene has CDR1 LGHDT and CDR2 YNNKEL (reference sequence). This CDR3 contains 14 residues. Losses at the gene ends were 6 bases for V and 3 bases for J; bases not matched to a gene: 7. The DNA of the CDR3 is TGTGCCAGCAGTCTTTCCGGGACTAGCTACGAGCAGTACTTC. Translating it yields CASSLSGTSYEQYF.

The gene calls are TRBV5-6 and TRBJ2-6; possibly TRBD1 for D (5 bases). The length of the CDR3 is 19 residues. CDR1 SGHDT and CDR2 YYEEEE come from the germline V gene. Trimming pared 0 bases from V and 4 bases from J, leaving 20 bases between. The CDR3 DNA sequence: TGTGCCAGCAGCTTGGGGTGGGGCGACCAGGAGTACGGGGCCAACGTCCTGACTTTC. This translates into CASSLGWGDQEYGANVLTF.

CDR3 loop: CASSFGRGDEQYF. In DNA, the CDR3 is TGTGCCAGCAGCTTTGGAAGGGGTGACGAGCAGTACTTC. V and J are TRBV7-2 and TRBJ2-7; possibly TRBD1 for D (5 bases). From germline, CDR1 is SGHTA and CDR2 FQGNSA. The CDR3 contains 13 residues. Trimming left V 3 bases short and J 5 bases short, with 11 bases between. Filled out from reference TRBV7-2 and TRBJ2-7, the complete variable domain reads GAGVSQSPSNKVTEKGKDVELRCDPISGHTALYWYRQSLGQGLEFLIYFQGNSAPDKSGLPSDRFSAERTGGSVSTLTIQRTQQEDSAVYLCASSFGRGDEQYFGPGTRLTVT.

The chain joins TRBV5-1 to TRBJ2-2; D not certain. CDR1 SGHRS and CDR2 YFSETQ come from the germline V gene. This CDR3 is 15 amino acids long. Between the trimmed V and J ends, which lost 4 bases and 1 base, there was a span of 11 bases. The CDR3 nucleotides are TGCGCCAGCAGCATGGACGGAGTGAACACCGGGGAGCTGTTTTTT. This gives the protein CASSMDGVNTGELFF. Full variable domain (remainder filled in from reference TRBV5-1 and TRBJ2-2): KAGVTQTPRYLIKTRGQQVTLSCSPISGHRSVSWYQQTPGQGLQFLFEYFSETQRNKGNFPGRFSGRQFSNSRSEMNVSTLELGDSALYLCASSMDGVNTGELFFGEGSRLTVL.

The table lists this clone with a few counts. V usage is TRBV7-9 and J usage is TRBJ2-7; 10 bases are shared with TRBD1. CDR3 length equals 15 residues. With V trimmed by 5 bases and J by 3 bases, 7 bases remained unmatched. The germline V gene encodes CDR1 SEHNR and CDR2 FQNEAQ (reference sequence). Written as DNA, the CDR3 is TGTGCCAGCAGCCCCGGGACAGGGGCCAGCTACGAGCAGTACTTC. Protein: CASSPGTGASYEQYF.